The 32 T cell receptor beta chains reported below all come from one sample, sequenced in a study of T cell responses to AZD1222 COVID-19 vaccine. Clones were read by immunoSEQ multiplex PCR, and TCRdb kept only the in-frame ones, dropping some. The sample lists tens of thousands of clones, roughly 80% occurring once. The specimen was peripheral blood, collected on day 0 of AZD1222 vaccination. The receptors shown here come from an adult in good health.

The chain joins TRBV30 to TRBJ1-3; no clear D. Trimming cost V 2 bases and J 1 base, with 12 bases left between them. Germline V CDR1 and CDR2: GTSNPN, SVGIG (reference sequence). CDR3 length: 15 amino acids. Here the CDR3 DNA reads TGTGCCTGGAGTCTGCCTGGTGGGTCTGGAAACACCATATATTTT. Residues: CAWSLPGGSGNTIYF. Based on the CDR3 plus reference TRBV30 and TRBJ1-3, the full variable domain is SQTIHQWPATLVQPVGSPLSLECTVEGTSNPNLYWYRQAAGRGLQLLFYSVGIGQISSEVPQNLSASRPQDRQFILSSKKLLLSDSGFYLCAWSLPGGSGNTIYFGEGSWLTVV.

The chain recombines TRBV5-5 with TRBJ2-7; the D call may be TRBD1 or TRBD2 (5 bases each). CDR1 SGHKS and CDR2 YYEKEE come from the germline V gene (reference sequence). The V end lost 3 bases, the J end lost 7 bases, and 17 bases lay between the germline ends. The CDR3 extends over 14 amino acids. The CDR3 loop reads CASSSGTGRQEQYF. The CDR3 DNA sequence: TGTGCCAGCAGCTCCGGGACCGGCCGGCAGGAGCAGTACTTC.

This rearrangement joins TRBV27 to TRBJ2-4, with D possibly being TRBD2 (7 bases). The germline V gene has CDR1 MNHEY and CDR2 SMNVEV (reference sequence). This CDR3 spans 15 amino acids. Trimming stripped 1 base from V and 6 bases from J, with 13 bases between. The CDR3 spells CASSLYQGRGNIQYF. The DNA of the CDR3 is TGTGCCAGCAGTTTATATCAGGGGAGGGGAAACATTCAGTACTTC.

This sequence joins TRBV4-3 and TRBJ1-3; D gene ambiguous. The CDR3 has 16 residues. The germline V gene has CDR1 LGHNA and CDR2 YSLEER. Trimming took off 0 bases at V and 4 bases at J, with 13 bases between the two ends. CDR3 sequence: CASSQDSRRDGNTIYF. The CDR3 DNA reads TGCGCCAGCAGCCAAGATTCTAGGCGAGACGGAAACACCATATATTTT.

The rearrangement uses TRBV9 and TRBJ1-1; 11 nucleotides align to TRBD1. This CDR3 is 15 amino acids long. J was trimmed by 4 bases and V by 0 bases; bases with no gene match: 2. In germline, CDR1 is SGDLS, CDR2 YYNGEE. The CDR3 loop is CASSVVGQGGTEAFF. DNA of the CDR3: TGTGCCAGCAGCGTAGTGGGACAGGGGGGCACTGAAGCTTTCTTT.

The V and J genes are TRBV2 and TRBJ2-5, with 8 nucleotides matching TRBD2. The CDR3 contains 14 residues. CDR1 and CDR2 from the germline V gene are SNHLY and FYNNEI. V lost 4 bases to trimming and J lost 1 base; unmatched junction nucleotides: 2. The CDR3 spells CASSATSGQETQYF. The CDR3 DNA reads as TGTGCCAGCAGTGCTACTAGCGGCCAAGAGACCCAGTACTTC.

A single count supports this clone. The genes are TRBV7-9 and TRBJ1-4, with D perhaps TRBD1 (6 bases). With 6 bases removed from V and 4 bases from J, the gap between germline ends came to 12 bases. The CDR3 runs 14 residues. Germline CDR1 is SEHNR and CDR2 is FQNEAQ (reference sequence). This chain's CDR3 is CASRRGGVNEKLFF. The DNA for the CDR3 is TGTGCCAGCAGGAGGGGGGGTGTTAATGAAAAACTGTTTTTT.

The sample holds one count of this clone. In DNA form, the CDR3 reads TGTGCCAGCTCACGAGGGACAGGTGAGCAGTACTTC. Translating gives CASSRGTGEQYF. The J gene is TRBJ2-7, the V gene TRBV18; the match to TRBD1 covers 8 bases. The germline CDR1 and CDR2 sequences are KGHSH and LQKENI. This CDR3 comprises 12 residues. V lost 4 bases, J lost 7 bases, and 3 bases stayed unmatched. The whole variable domain, remainder taken from reference TRBV18 and TRBJ2-7, is NAGVMQNPRHLVRRRGQEARLRCSPMKGHSHVYWYRQLPEEGLKFMVYLQKENIIDESGMPKERFSAEFPKEGPSILRIQQVVRGDSAAYFCASSRGTGEQYFGPGTRLTVT.

The V gene is TRBV11-3, the J gene TRBJ1-1; tentatively, D is TRBD1 (5 bases). The CDR3 is 15 residues long. Germline V gene lookup returns CDR1 SGHNT and CDR2 YENEEA. V lost 1 base and J lost 3, with 12 bases in between. The CDR3 sequence is CASSLVSVGDTEAFF. In DNA form, the CDR3 reads TGTGCCAGCAGCTTAGTTTCGGTAGGGGACACTGAAGCTTTCTTT.

The rearrangement links TRBV12-3 or TRBV12-4 to TRBJ1-2; 7 nucleotides line up with TRBD1. V was pared by 7 bases and J by 5 bases, with 7 bases of the junction left unmatched. The CDR3 loop spans 13 amino acids. CDR3 protein: CASTSGQVYGYTF. Written as DNA, the CDR3 is TGTGCCAGCACCTCTGGACAGGTATATGGCTACACCTTC.

The gene calls are TRBV15 and TRBJ2-7, with D maybe TRBD2 (5 bases). Germline V gene sequence: CDR1 LNHNV, CDR2 YYDKDF (reference sequence). V lost 0 bases, J lost 6 bases, and 12 bases lay in between. The CDR3 is made up of 14 amino acids. CDR3 nucleotides: TGTGCCACCAGCAGAGAGCGTGAGAGCGGCGAGCAGTACTTC. It codes for CATSRERESGEQYF. Full variable domain (rest looked up from reference TRBV15 and TRBJ2-7): DAMVIQNPRYQVTQFGKPVTLSCSQTLNHNVMYWYQQKSSQAPKLLFHYYDKDFNNEADTPDNFQSRRPNTSFCFLDIRSPGLGDTAMYLCATSRERESGEQYFGPGTRLTVT.

CDR3 nucleotides: TGTGCCAGCAGCTTCAATGAGCAGTTCTTC. Amino acids: CASSFNEQFF. The chain employs TRBV6-5 and TRBJ2-1; D not certain. The germline gives CDR1 MNHEY, CDR2 SVGAGI. V dropped 6 bases and J dropped 6 bases, with 3 bases sitting between them. This CDR3 is built from 10 residues.

This clone was found once. V is TRBV24-1 and J is TRBJ2-5; 9 bases line up with TRBD1. The CDR3 is 15 residues long. The germline gives CDR1 KGHDR, CDR2 SFDVKD. J gave up 5 bases and V 3 bases, and 6 bases lay outside the gene matches. CDR3 sequence: CATSDAGTGRETQYF. DNA for the CDR3: TGTGCCACCAGTGATGCCGGGACAGGGAGGGAGACCCAGTACTTC.

This rearrangement joins TRBV7-3 to TRBJ2-1, with 9 bases matching TRBD1. J lost 3 bases, V lost 4 bases, and 4 bases had no gene match. The CDR3 has 15 amino acids. Germline loops: CDR1 SGHTA, CDR2 FQGTGA. The CDR3 region is CASSYTGGDYNEQFF. DNA of the CDR3: TGTGCCAGCAGCTATACAGGGGGCGACTACAATGAGCAGTTCTTC.

This clone occurred a few times. The chain links TRBV19 to TRBJ1-1, with 7 bases that match TRBD1. After removal of 7 bases from V and 4 bases from J, the junction contained 21 bases not matched to a gene. The CDR3 sequence is 18 residues long. CDR1 is LNHDA and CDR2 is SQIVND in the germline V gene (reference sequence). The CDR3 coding sequence is TGTGCCAGTACAAAACCAAGGGGGCAGGTTGGGTTGGCCACTGAAGCTTTCTTT. This codes for CASTKPRGQVGLATEAFF.

This rearrangement joins TRBV27 to TRBJ2-5; perhaps TRBD2 as D (5 bases). V lost 0 bases, J lost 5 bases, and 7 bases lay in between. In germline, CDR1 is MNHEY, CDR2 SMNVEV (reference sequence). The CDR3 covers 13 residues. CDR3 in amino acids: CASSLSREETQYF. The CDR3 DNA sequence: TGTGCCAGCAGTTTATCTAGGGAGGAGACCCAGTACTTC.

The CDR3 here is CSVVFWDGGRDEQYF. The CDR3 DNA is TGCAGCGTTGTCTTCTGGGACGGCGGTCGTGACGAGCAGTACTTC. The gene calls are TRBV29-1 and TRBJ2-7; possibly TRBD1 or TRBD2 for D (5 bases each). Trimming took off 4 bases at V and 5 bases at J, with 21 bases between the two ends. The CDR3 sequence is 15 residues long. Germline CDR1 is SQVTM and CDR2 is ANQGSEA.

V and J are TRBV7-2 and TRBJ1-5, with 7 bases that match TRBD1. The V gene end was trimmed by 7 bases and the J gene end by 6 bases; junction bases not matched to a gene: 12. The CDR3 covers 15 residues. Germline V gene lookup returns CDR1 SGHTA and CDR2 FQGNSA. For the CDR3, the DNA is TGTGCCAGCACCCGTAAGCCAGGGGGAGGTCAGCCCCAGCATTTT. It encodes CASTRKPGGGQPQHF.

V usage is TRBV7-9 and J usage is TRBJ2-6; D gene ambiguous. The germline CDR1 and CDR2 sequences are SEHNR and FQNEAQ (reference sequence). The CDR3 sequence is 15 residues long. V lost 5 bases, J lost 1 base, and 9 bases lay in between. CDR3 coding DNA: TGTGCCAGCAGCCCGACGGAATCTGGGGCCAACGTCCTGACTTTC. This codes for CASSPTESGANVLTF.

The chain links TRBV19 to TRBJ1-4; maybe TRBD1 (5 bases). CDR1 and CDR2 from the germline V gene are LNHDA and SQIVND (reference sequence). CDR3 length: 13 amino acids. Trimming stripped 8 bases from V and 3 bases from J, with 10 bases between. The CDR3 DNA is TGTGCCAGTGGTGGGACGTCTAATGAAAAACTGTTTTTT. Translated, it gives CASGGTSNEKLFF.

The chain combines TRBV27 with TRBJ1-2; D not certain. V was clipped by 5 bases and J by 3 bases, with 19 bases between them. This CDR3 region has 16 residues. Per germline, CDR1 MNHEY and CDR2 SMNVEV (reference sequence). The CDR3 sequence: CASSPAGILSHYGYTF. CDR3 in DNA: TGTGCCAGCAGTCCCGCCGGGATTCTTTCCCACTATGGCTACACCTTC.

The rearrangement joins TRBV5-6 to TRBJ1-1; possibly TRBD1 for D (5 bases). Between the trimmed V and J ends, which lost 1 base and 1 base, there was a span of 17 bases. The germline V gene encodes CDR1 SGHDT and CDR2 YYEEEE. This CDR3 comprises 17 residues. CDR3 sequence reads: CASSLHGGMGSNTEAFF. The CDR3 DNA is TGTGCCAGCAGCTTGCACGGGGGAATGGGTTCGAACACTGAAGCTTTCTTT.

There are a few counts of this clone. The chain uses TRBV5-4 and TRBJ1-4, with D possibly being TRBD1 (6 bases). This CDR3 spans 14 amino acids. V was pared by 8 bases and J by 10 bases, with 21 bases between. The germline gives CDR1 SGHNT, CDR2 YYREEE (reference sequence). The CDR3 DNA is TGTGCCAGTTGGGATAGGGAGAAGGGGGGAAAACTGTTTTTT. Protein product: CASWDREKGGKLFF.

This clone was seen a few times. The chain recombines TRBV11-2 with TRBJ2-7; possible D gene TRBD1, 5 bases. The CDR3 contains 13 residues. Deletions cut 1 base from V and 2 bases from J, with 6 bases between. Germline CDR1 SGHAT, CDR2 FQNNGV. CDR3 nucleotides: TGTGCCAGCAGCTTAGGGGGCCCCTACGAGCAGTACTTC. Protein product: CASSLGGPYEQYF.

V usage is TRBV10-2 and J usage is TRBJ1-5; no clear D gene. Germline CDR1 is WSHSY and CDR2 is SAAADI. The CDR3 is 14 amino acids. Trimming pared 5 bases from V and 0 bases from J, leaving 8 bases between. CDR3 in DNA: TGCGCCAGCAGTCTCAAGTCTAGCAATCAGCCCCAGCATTTT. Translated: CASSLKSSNQPQHF.

Only a few counts were recorded for this clone. J is TRBJ2-5 and V is TRBV19; TRBD2 agrees at 8 bases. This CDR3 is 15 amino acids long. Germline values: CDR1 LNHDA, CDR2 SQIVND (reference sequence). Germline trimming cut 5 bases from V and 2 bases from J; bases unmatched to any gene: 7. The CDR3 here is CASSDTAGVQETQYF. The CDR3 DNA follows: TGTGCCAGTAGTGATACAGCGGGGGTACAAGAGACCCAGTACTTC.

The rearrangement uses TRBV10-3 and TRBJ2-7; 9 bases align to TRBD2. Germline assignment: CDR1 ENHRY and CDR2 SYGVKD. After removal of 3 bases from V and 4 bases from J, the junction contained 7 bases not matched to a gene. The CDR3 spans 15 residues. This chain's CDR3 is CAISDRSGRSYEQYF. CDR3 coding DNA: TGTGCCATCAGTGACCGTAGCGGGAGATCGTACGAGCAGTACTTC.

The CDR3 reads CASSQGFGRNTGELFF. Here the CDR3 DNA reads TGTGCCAGCAGCCAAGGGTTCGGACGGAACACCGGGGAGCTGTTTTTT. The chain combines TRBV3-1 (or the pseudogene TRBV3-2) with TRBJ2-2; D gene uncertain. The length of the CDR3 is 16 residues. With 1 base removed from V and 1 base from J, the gap between germline ends came to 10 bases. CDR1 LGHDT and CDR2 YNNKEL come from the germline V gene (reference sequence).

This rearrangement joins TRBV19 to TRBJ1-6, with a tentative D call TRBD1 (6 bases). Germline values: CDR1 LNHDA, CDR2 SQIVND (reference sequence). Trimming stripped 5 bases from V and 6 bases from J, with 17 bases between. The CDR3 runs to 16 residues. Here the CDR3 DNA reads TGTGCCAGTAGTTCATTCGGACAGCAGATTAATTCACCCCTCCACTTT. Translating it yields CASSSFGQQINSPLHF.

The J gene is TRBJ1-4, the V gene TRBV11-2; a weak D match, TRBD1 (6 bases). Germline V gene sequence: CDR1 SGHAT, CDR2 FQNNGV. V was trimmed by 1 base and J by 6 bases, leaving 12 bases between them. This CDR3 has 15 amino acids. The CDR3 coding sequence is TGTGCCAGCAGCTTAGTCGGGGGGCGTTATGAAAAACTGTTTTTT. Its translation: CASSLVGGRYEKLFF.

The chain joins TRBV19 to TRBJ2-2; TRBD1 matches 9 bases. The CDR3 consists of 14 residues. J lost 6 bases, V lost 6 bases, and 5 bases had no gene match. CDR1 and CDR2 from the germline V gene are LNHDA and SQIVND (reference sequence). The CDR3 spells CASRGTGRSGELFF. In nucleotides, the CDR3 is TGTGCCAGTAGGGGGACAGGGCGATCCGGGGAGCTGTTTTTT.

This clone was recorded only once. The CDR3 sequence is CATSDPRDSSTDTQYF. Here the CDR3 DNA reads TGTGCCACCAGTGACCCCCGGGACAGTAGCACAGATACGCAGTATTTT. This chain uses TRBV24-1 with TRBJ2-3; 7 bases agree with TRBD1. Unmatched junction bases numbered 6, after V lost 4 bases and J lost 0 bases. Germline CDR1 is KGHDR and CDR2 is SFDVKD. This CDR3 is 16 amino acids long.